This is a list of T cell receptor beta chains from one sample in a study of identical twins. From the 5' RACE reads, TCRdb called clonotypes with MiXCR, one entry per CDR3 protein. The repertoire holds hundreds of thousands of distinct CDR3 sequences, approximately 13% seen once, with under 2% in the top ten. The sample was also reused in another study, on yellow fever vaccine responses in identical twins.

Sequencing input: PBMCs. These TCRs come from a woman aged 18-29 years in good health. Each CDR3 is given with its conserved first and last residue. The D gene is left open where the match is weak. Clone size is given for some rows only: seen once, a few or many times, or a class if the clone is expanded.

many	TRBV6-6	TRBJ1-1	.	CASTAVTEAFF	TGTGCCAGCACCGCGGTCACTGAAGCTTTCTTT
few	TRBV19	TRBJ1-6	TRBD1	CASSPKDRGSNSPLHF	TGTGCCAGTAGTCCGAAAGACAGGGGATCAAATTCACCCCTCCACTTT
many	TRBV5-1	TRBJ2-3	TRBD2	CASQGLAGNSDTQYF	TGCGCCAGTCAGGGACTAGCGGGGAATTCAGATACGCAGTATTTT
few	TRBV11-2	TRBJ2-1	.	CASSTTGTFTNEQFF	TGTGCCAGCAGCACAACCGGGACTTTCACCAATGAGCAGTTCTTC
few	TRBV4-2	TRBJ2-1	.	CASSQVGEVAYNEQFF	TGTGCCAGCAGCCAAGTAGGGGAGGTGGCCTACAATGAGCAGTTCTTC
few	TRBV7-7	TRBJ2-5	.	CASSLAGAMETQYF	TGTGCCAGCAGCTTAGCGGGGGCGATGGAGACCCAGTACTTC
few	TRBV7-8	TRBJ1-1	TRBD1	CASSRTLPGQKNTEAFF	TGTGCCAGCAGCCGAACTTTACCGGGACAGAAGAACACTGAAGCTTTCTTT
few	TRBV27	TRBJ2-3	.	CASSQWGPTDTQYF	TGTGCCAGCAGCCAATGGGGTCCCACAGATACGCAGTATTTT
.	TRBV4-2	TRBJ2-7	TRBD2	CASSQDIQTSGRIEQYF	TGTGCCAGCAGCCAAGATATACAGACTAGCGGGAGGATCGAGCAGTACTTC
many	TRBV5-5	TRBJ1-6	.	CASRRSLGGNSPLHF	TGTGCCAGCAGGCGCAGTCTCGGGGGGAATTCACCCCTCCACTTT
many	TRBV7-9	TRBJ2-7	.	CASSPRGDEQYF	TGTGCCAGCAGCCCTAGGGGGGACGAGCAGTACTTC